The 8 T cell receptor beta chains presented below share a single source sample, sequenced in a study of post-analysis software for immune sequencing data (dated by TCRdb to between 2014 and 2017). What the authors observed across the whole study: Patients showed significantly higher frequencies than controls for a handful of TRBV segments, among them TRBV5-6, TRBV5-1 and TRBV20-1.

Library preparation employed PCR. Sequenced using an Illumina HiSeq 2500. To reduce PCR and sequencing biases, unique molecular identifiers were built into the TCR beta cDNA libraries. Clones were called with MiXCR by TCRdb after fastp trimmed the public reads at Q25, and only in-frame beta chains were retained. Each entry merges the rows of one CDR3 protein and shows their most common DNA and genes. The sample table records around 500,000 distinct CDR3 sequences; around a third of these occur just once. The ten biggest clones cover 5% to 6% of the sample. These receptors' antigens are unknown. Sequencing used blood. Receptor source: a girl under 18 with multiple sclerosis.

This clonotype has just one count. At one end, the junction sequence differs from germline, possibly due to a read error. The chain joins TRBV2 to TRBJ1-2; TRBD1 is a possible D gene (5 bases). This CDR3 contains 13 residues. Per germline, CDR1 SNHLY and CDR2 FYNNEI. The CDR3 nucleotides read TGTGCCAGCAGGGCCGGGACTAACTATAGCTACACCTTC. It translates to CASRAGTNYSYTF.

This chain uses TRBV5-1 with TRBJ2-7, with a tentative D call TRBD2 (5 bases). The J call could be wrong; TRBJ2-5 is a better fit for the DNA end. This CDR3 is built from 15 residues. Germline V gene sequence: CDR1 SGHRS, CDR2 YFSETQ. CDR3 amino acids: CASSASPTSLETQYF. The CDR3 DNA reads as TGCGCCAGCAGCGCCTCCCCCACTAGTTTGGAGACCCAGTACTTC.

This chain links TRBV5-1 with TRBJ2-3, with a tentative D call TRBD1 (5 bases). The CDR3 is 14 amino acids. V dropped 4 bases and J dropped 6 bases, with 15 bases sitting between them. CDR1 is SGHRS, CDR2 YFSETQ, per germline. CDR3 coding DNA: TGCGCCAGCAGCGCCCAGCAGGGTGCGGATACGCAGTATTTT. It translates to CASSAQQGADTQYF.

This clonotype was detected a few times. The chain has TRBV5-5 and TRBJ1-5; possibly TRBD1 for D (5 bases). The CDR3 is 14 amino acids. V shed 3 bases and J shed 5 bases, with 12 bases lying between them. Per the germline V gene, CDR1 is SGHKS and CDR2 is YYEKEE (reference sequence). The CDR3 loop is CASSSTFRDQPQHF. For the CDR3, the DNA is TGTGCCAGCAGCTCGACATTCAGGGATCAGCCCCAGCATTTT. The whole variable domain, filled in from reference TRBV5-5 and TRBJ1-5, reads DAGVTQSPTHLIKTRGQQVTLRCSPISGHKSVSWYQQVLGQGPQFIFQYYEKEERGRGNFPDRFSARQFPNYSSELNVNALLLGDSALYLCASSSTFRDQPQHFGDGTRLSIL.

This clonotype was detected only a few times. A much larger clone differs by one base, so this may be a read error. CDR3 DNA sequence: TGTGCCGGCAGCTTAGCGCGGCAGCCCGAGCAGTACTTC. Its protein product is CAGSLARQPEQYF. This chain joins TRBV7-8 and TRBJ2-7; TRBD2 is a possible D gene (5 bases). Per germline, CDR1 SGHVS and CDR2 FQNEAQ. The CDR3 is 13 residues long.

This clonotype was seen a handful of times. The gene calls are TRBV7-8 and TRBJ1-5, with a tentative D call TRBD1 (6 bases). Germline-derived CDR1 and CDR2 are SGHVS and FQNEAQ. V gave up 5 bases and J gave up 1 base, with 12 bases separating them. The CDR3 is 15 amino acids. This CDR3 reads CASSRWTESNQPQHF. The CDR3 DNA is TGTGCCAGCAGCCGGTGGACAGAGAGCAATCAGCCCCAGCATTTT.

The chain employs TRBV20-1 and TRBJ2-1; D is possibly TRBD2 (6 bases). The V gene's germline CDR1 is DFQATT and CDR2 SNEGSKA (reference sequence). The V end was cut by 6 bases, the J end by 6 bases, with 18 bases between. The CDR3 sequence is 14 residues long. CDR3 sequence reads: CSARASGEGNEQFF. The CDR3 coding sequence is TGCAGTGCCCGAGCGTCGGGGGAAGGCAATGAGCAGTTCTTC.

V is TRBV11-2 and J is TRBJ2-2; tentatively, D is TRBD1 or TRBD2 (5 bases each). Germline loops: CDR1 SGHAT, CDR2 FQNNGV. The V end was cut by 1 base, the J end by 2 bases, with 11 bases between. The CDR3 length is 16 residues. For the CDR3, the DNA is TGTGCCAGCAGCTTAGCCGGGACCACCAACACCGGGGAGCTGTTTTTT. This gives the protein CASSLAGTTNTGELFF.